Below are 21 T cell receptor beta chains sequenced from a single sample in a study of blood T cell repertoires in COVID-19. Using immunoSEQ multiplex PCR, the repertoire was profiled, and TCRdb retains in-frame clones only, with some absent. The sample has under 200,000 clones; 83% are singletons. Sequenced material: PBMCs or T cells enriched from blood (not recorded which). These receptors were collected from a woman in her forties or fifties in a cohort exposed to, infected with or recovered from COVID-19 (not recorded which).

The genes are TRBV7-2 and TRBJ2-1, with D hard to call. Between the trimmed V and J ends, which lost 5 bases and 2 bases, there was a span of 4 bases. The CDR3 totals 12 residues. CDR1 SGHTA and CDR2 FQGNSA come from the germline V gene. CDR3 sequence: CASSQTYNEQFF. Written as DNA, the CDR3 is TGTGCCAGCAGCCAAACCTACAATGAGCAGTTCTTC.

The gene calls are TRBV28 and TRBJ1-4; the match to TRBD1 covers 12 bases. After removal of 5 bases from V and 8 bases from J, the junction contained 9 bases not matched to a gene. The CDR3 is 16 amino acids. Germline V gene sequence: CDR1 MDHEN, CDR2 SYDVKM. CDR3 sequence reads: CASSPKGQGAGEKLFF. The CDR3 DNA sequence: TGTGCCAGCAGTCCGAAGGGACAGGGGGCAGGAGAAAAACTGTTTTTT.

V is TRBV11-2 and J is TRBJ2-7; TRBD1 matches 10 bases. V gave up 4 bases and J gave up 2 bases; unmatched junction bases: 5. This CDR3 is built from 15 residues. CDR1 and CDR2 (germline): SGHAT, FQNNGV. The CDR3 reads CASSYRQGAAYEQYF. CDR3 nucleotide sequence: TGTGCCAGCAGCTACAGACAGGGGGCGGCCTACGAGCAGTACTTC.

This chain connects TRBV2 to TRBJ1-5, with 8 bases that match TRBD1. After removal of 8 bases from V and 1 base from J, the junction contained 4 bases not matched to a gene. Germline CDR1 and CDR2: SNHLY and FYNNEI. The CDR3 runs to 14 residues. For the CDR3, the DNA is TGTGCCAGCGCAGGGGGCCTGAGCAATCAGCCCCAGCATTTT. Its protein is CASAGGLSNQPQHF.

The CDR3 nucleotides read TGTGCCAGCAGCCGTATCCGGGGGACCAATGAGCAGTTCTTC. This codes for CASSRIRGTNEQFF. The chain joins TRBV7-8 to TRBJ2-1; tentatively, D is TRBD2 (6 bases). The germline V and J ends were trimmed by 5 bases and 6 bases, with 14 bases remaining between them. There are 14 residues in the CDR3. Germline CDR1 reads SGHVS; CDR2 reads FQNEAQ.

This rearrangement joins TRBV4-3 to TRBJ2-2; D unresolved. This CDR3 is built from 16 residues. The ends were cut back, 0 bases at V and 4 bases at J, with 12 bases in the middle. CDR1 and CDR2 from the germline V gene are LGHNA and YSLEER. CDR3 sequence (DNA): TGCGCCAGCAGCCAAGATTCGAGTTTGGTCACCGGGGAGCTGTTTTTT. Translation: CASSQDSSLVTGELFF.

The chain links TRBV5-1 to TRBJ1-4, with D maybe TRBD1 (5 bases). The V gene's germline CDR1 is SGHRS and CDR2 YFSETQ. The CDR3 consists of 14 residues. Trimming pared 4 bases from V and 2 bases from J, leaving 9 bases between. CDR3 nucleotides: TGCGCCAGCAGCCCGGGACTTACTAATGAAAAACTGTTTTTT. This codes for CASSPGLTNEKLFF. The full variable domain, with the rest looked up from reference TRBV5-1 and TRBJ1-4, is KAGVTQTPRYLIKTRGQQVTLSCSPISGHRSVSWYQQTPGQGLQFLFEYFSETQRNKGNFPGRFSGRQFSNSRSEMNVSTLELGDSALYLCASSPGLTNEKLFFGSGTQLSVL.

This chain connects TRBV4-2 to TRBJ2-5; the match to TRBD2 covers 9 bases. The CDR3 covers 16 residues. V lost 1 base and J lost 3; bases outside the gene matches: 6. The germline V gene has CDR1 LGHNA and CDR2 YNFKEQ. The CDR3 here is CASSQGTAGGEETQYF. For the CDR3, the DNA is TGTGCCAGCAGCCAAGGAACAGCGGGGGGCGAAGAGACCCAGTACTTC.

V and J are TRBV28 and TRBJ1-2; possibly TRBD1 for D (6 bases). The V end lost 7 bases, the J end lost 2 bases, and 14 bases lay between the germline ends. Germline loops: CDR1 MDHEN, CDR2 SYDVKM. There are 14 residues in the CDR3. The CDR3 DNA reads as TGTGCCAGCACCACAGGGACCCTCAACTATGGCTACACCTTC. Translating it yields CASTTGTLNYGYTF.

This chain uses TRBV5-1 with TRBJ2-3; D may be TRBD2 (7 bases). Germline assignment: CDR1 SGHRS and CDR2 YFSETQ. The CDR3 contains 16 residues. Between the trimmed V and J ends, which lost 4 bases and 2 bases, there was a span of 17 bases. The CDR3 loop reads CASSGGLRGTTDTQYF. CDR3 in DNA: TGCGCCAGCAGCGGGGGGCTGCGGGGGACCACAGATACGCAGTATTTT. The variable domain in full, with the rest retrieved from reference TRBV5-1 and TRBJ2-3, is KAGVTQTPRYLIKTRGQQVTLSCSPISGHRSVSWYQQTPGQGLQFLFEYFSETQRNKGNFPGRFSGRQFSNSRSEMNVSTLELGDSALYLCASSGGLRGTTDTQYFGPGTRLTVL.

The DNA of the CDR3 is TGTGCCAGCAGCACGGGACAGCCACTGAGCTCTGGAAACACCATATATTTT. Translated, it gives CASSTGQPLSSGNTIYF. The rearrangement joins TRBV7-2 to TRBJ1-3, with 7 nucleotides matching TRBD1. The length of the CDR3 is 17 residues. Germline CDR1 reads SGHTA; CDR2 reads FQGNSA. Trimming cost V 5 bases and J 0 bases; bases outside gene matches: 10.

This chain links TRBV7-2 with TRBJ2-7; 8 positions match TRBD2. This CDR3 contains 19 residues. V shed 0 bases and J 2 bases; nucleotides not matched to a gene: 15. From germline, CDR1 is SGHTA and CDR2 FQGNSA. The CDR3 spells CASSLAPLSREVPTYEQYF. DNA of the CDR3: TGTGCCAGCAGCTTAGCCCCACTTTCGCGGGAGGTACCTACCTACGAGCAGTACTTC.

The rearrangement uses TRBV19 and TRBJ1-2; 7 bases are shared with TRBD1. Germline V gene sequence: CDR1 LNHDA, CDR2 SQIVND (reference sequence). The CDR3 contains 13 residues. With 5 bases clipped from V and 5 bases from J, the junction kept 5 bases outside the gene matches. As DNA, the CDR3 is TGTGCCAGTAGTGCGGGACAGACGTATGGCTACACCTTC. Amino acids: CASSAGQTYGYTF.

This rearrangement joins TRBV5-1 to TRBJ2-3; D might be TRBD2 (5 bases). Germline CDR1 SGHRS, CDR2 YFSETQ. V lost 4 bases and J lost 0, with 12 bases in between. CDR3 length equals 15 residues. DNA for the CDR3: TGCGCCAGCAGCCCAGCGGTAACTAGCACAGATACGCAGTATTTT. It is translated as CASSPAVTSTDTQYF. Variable domain in full (rest from reference TRBV5-1 and TRBJ2-3): KAGVTQTPRYLIKTRGQQVTLSCSPISGHRSVSWYQQTPGQGLQFLFEYFSETQRNKGNFPGRFSGRQFSNSRSEMNVSTLELGDSALYLCASSPAVTSTDTQYFGPGTRLTVL.

This chain uses TRBV28 with TRBJ2-1, with a weak D call TRBD1 (5 bases). The V and J ends lost 1 base and 10 bases respectively, with 17 bases between them. The length of the CDR3 is 15 residues. From germline, CDR1 is MDHEN and CDR2 SYDVKM. The CDR3 spells CASSLSAAGLREQFF. In DNA form, the CDR3 reads TGTGCCAGCAGTTTATCAGCTGCAGGGTTAAGGGAGCAGTTCTTC.

The J gene is TRBJ1-5, the V gene TRBV18; TRBD1 matches at 7 bases. The CDR3 has 15 amino acids. Germline V gene sequence: CDR1 KGHSH, CDR2 LQKENI. J gave up 4 bases and V 2 bases, and 5 bases lay outside the gene matches. In DNA form, the CDR3 reads TGTGCCAGCTCACCAGGGGACAGTAATAATCAGCCCCAGCATTTT. Amino acid sequence: CASSPGDSNNQPQHF.

This sequence joins TRBV3-1 (or the pseudogene TRBV3-2) and TRBJ2-1; D might be TRBD2 (5 bases). Trimming cost V 4 bases and J 3 bases, with 10 bases left between them. CDR1 is LGHDT and CDR2 is YNNKEL in the germline V gene (reference sequence). The CDR3 loop spans 14 amino acids. CDR3 coding DNA: TGTGCCAGCAGCCGGACCGAGGGCTACAATGAGCAGTTCTTC. Translating it yields CASSRTEGYNEQFF.

This clone came up once. V and J are TRBV28 and TRBJ1-5; 9 bases are shared with TRBD1. The junction had 5 bases not matched to a gene; V was cut back by 6 bases and J by 2 bases. CDR3 length equals 15 residues. Germline V lookup: CDR1 MDHEN, CDR2 SYDVKM. This CDR3 is CASSKGQGGNQPQHF. The DNA of the CDR3 is TGTGCCAGCAGCAAGGGACAGGGTGGCAATCAGCCCCAGCATTTT. Looking up the rest from reference TRBV28 and TRBJ1-5 gives the full variable domain: DVKVTQSSRYLVKRTGEKVFLECVQDMDHENMFWYRQDPGLGLRLIYFSYDVKMKEKGDIPEGYSVSREKKERFSLILESASTNQTSMYLCASSKGQGGNQPQHFGDGTRLSIL.

This clone was picked up a small number of times. The chain employs TRBV5-1 and TRBJ1-1, with 8 positions matching TRBD1. CDR3 size: 13 residues. From germline, CDR1 is SGHRS and CDR2 YFSETQ. V was pared by 5 bases and J by 5 bases, with 5 bases of the junction left unmatched. The CDR3 loop reads CASRDRGVTEAFF. In DNA form, the CDR3 reads TGCGCCAGCAGAGACAGGGGAGTGACTGAAGCTTTCTTT.

The chain has TRBV5-8 and TRBJ2-5; TRBD2 is a possible D gene (6 bases). The CDR3 totals 15 residues. Germline CDR1 and CDR2: SGHTS and YDEGEE. Trimming took 8 bases from V and 2 from J, leaving 19 bases between them. The CDR3 DNA sequence: TGTGCCAGTAACGCCGGGAGCTGGAGTCAAGAGACCCAGTACTTC. It codes for CASNAGSWSQETQYF.

This chain joins TRBV5-4 and TRBJ2-7; no clear D. Trimming removed 7 bases at V and 2 bases at J, with 16 bases between. Germline V gene data show CDR1 as SGHNT and CDR2 as YYREEE (reference sequence). The length of the CDR3 is 14 residues. The CDR3 reads CASGIRGRTYEQYF. The CDR3 nucleotides are TGTGCCAGCGGCATTCGCGGTCGCACCTACGAGCAGTACTTC.